The 13 T cell receptor beta chains below all came from one sample that was sequenced in a study of cytomegalovirus exposure and HLA in healthy donors. Amplification used 60 Vbeta primers and 13 Jbeta primers. Sequenced by immunoSEQ multiplex PCR; TCRdb stores in-frame clones only, minus some. The sample contains approximately 100,000 clones, 75% of which appear only once. Sequencing used PBMCs. Source of these receptors: a man aged 35-49 years in good health and CMV-seronegative.

The V gene is TRBV5-1, the J gene TRBJ1-1; tentatively, D is TRBD1 (6 bases). This CDR3 is built from 14 residues. V lost 5 bases to trimming and J lost 1 base, with 12 bases between them. Germline V gives CDR1 SGHRS, CDR2 YFSETQ. The CDR3 region has the DNA TGCGCCAGCAGGTCCCAAGGGGGGAACACTGAAGCTTTCTTT. It translates to CASRSQGGNTEAFF.

This chain uses TRBV27 with TRBJ1-4; 7 nucleotides match TRBD1. The CDR3 runs 17 residues. Trimming cost V 4 bases and J 2 bases; bases outside gene matches: 10. From germline, CDR1 is MNHEY and CDR2 SMNVEV (reference sequence). The CDR3 reads CASSWTGPGGTNEKLFF. The CDR3 bases are TGTGCCAGCAGTTGGACAGGTCCTGGAGGTACTAATGAAAAACTGTTTTTT.

In its sample, this clone was seen once. This chain uses TRBV27 with TRBJ2-1; 10 bases match TRBD2. In germline, CDR1 is MNHEY, CDR2 SMNVEV (reference sequence). The CDR3 totals 17 residues. With V trimmed by 8 bases and J by 8 bases, 18 bases remained unmatched. CDR3 coding DNA: TGTGCCAGCCGCGACACTCATAGCGGGGGGTACCCCTATGAGCAGTTCTTC. As protein: CASRDTHSGGYPYEQFF.

Only one count was recorded for this clone. V gene TRBV7-9 combines with J gene TRBJ2-7; 7 bases are a match to TRBD2. V lost 1 base and J lost 3; bases outside the gene matches: 3. The germline gives CDR1 SEHNR, CDR2 FQNEAQ (reference sequence). The CDR3 extends over 14 amino acids. The CDR3 DNA sequence: TGTGCCAGCAGCTTAGACGGCGGGAGCTACGAGCAGTACTTC. Its protein product is CASSLDGGSYEQYF.

The V call is TRBV5-1, the J call TRBJ1-1, with TRBD1 as a possible D gene (6 bases). Germline CDR1 is SGHRS and CDR2 is YFSETQ. V was shortened by 2 bases and J by 6 bases, with 11 bases between the two germline ends. This CDR3 region has 13 residues. DNA for the CDR3: TGCGCCAGCAGCTTTGAGGGGGAAGCTGAAGCTTTCTTT. It encodes CASSFEGEAEAFF. Together with reference TRBV5-1 and TRBJ1-1, the CDR3 gives the full variable domain: KAGVTQTPRYLIKTRGQQVTLSCSPISGHRSVSWYQQTPGQGLQFLFEYFSETQRNKGNFPGRFSGRQFSNSRSEMNVSTLELGDSALYLCASSFEGEAEAFFGQGTRLTVV.

This rearrangement joins TRBV7-9 to TRBJ1-2; the D is unclear. The CDR3 totals 14 residues. V gave up 1 base and J gave up 1 base, with 7 bases separating them. Germline values: CDR1 SEHNR, CDR2 FQNEAQ (reference sequence). In nucleotides, the CDR3 is TGTGCCAGCAGCTTAGTAGCGGTTAACTATGGCTACACCTTC. This encodes CASSLVAVNYGYTF.

The chain combines TRBV5-6 with TRBJ1-1, with unresolved D. Trimming pared 4 bases from V and 3 bases from J, leaving 19 bases between. Germline V gene sequence: CDR1 SGHDT, CDR2 YYEEEE. This CDR3 has 16 residues. For the CDR3, the DNA is TGTGCCAGCAGCCTTTACCGCCCTGACGGGTACACTGAAGCTTTCTTT. This gives the protein CASSLYRPDGYTEAFF.

This clone was seen more than once but under ten times. The CDR3 nucleotides are TGCAGCGTTGTAGTTTCCCAAAGAGGTGGCTACACCTTC. Protein product: CSVVVSQRGGYTF. The gene calls are TRBV29-1 and TRBJ1-2; no clear D. The CDR3 has 13 residues. Trimming cost V 4 bases and J 7 bases, with 16 bases left between them. CDR1 is SQVTM and CDR2 is ANQGSEA in the germline V gene.

The chain links TRBV7-9 to TRBJ1-1; 7 bases match TRBD1. Germline lookup yields CDR1 SEHNR and CDR2 FQNEAQ (reference sequence). The CDR3 is 15 residues long. After removal of 4 bases from V and 1 base from J, the junction contained 6 bases not matched to a gene. The CDR3 bases are TGTGCCAGCAGCTATCAGACAGGGACGAACACTGAAGCTTTCTTT. It is translated as CASSYQTGTNTEAFF.

The rearrangement uses TRBV7-8 and TRBJ2-7; D call uncertain. The CDR3 extends over 15 amino acids. The germline V gene has CDR1 SGHVS and CDR2 FQNEAQ. Trimming removed 4 bases at V and 2 bases at J, with 15 bases between. CDR3 nucleotide sequence: TGTGCCAGCAGCTCCCGCCGCCTCAGTGCCTACGAGCAGTACTTC. Its translation is CASSSRRLSAYEQYF.

V gene TRBV11-2 combines with J gene TRBJ2-4, with 7 nucleotides matching TRBD2. The CDR3 runs to 14 residues. J was trimmed by 9 bases and V by 1 base; bases with no gene match: 6. Germline V gene lookup returns CDR1 SGHAT and CDR2 FQNNGV. The chain's CDR3 is CASSLGGGGLIQYF. The CDR3 DNA follows: TGTGCCAGCAGCTTAGGCGGGGGAGGGCTCATTCAGTACTTC.

This clone was picked up one time. The V call is TRBV2, the J call TRBJ2-1, with 13 bases that match TRBD2. The germline V gene encodes CDR1 SNHLY and CDR2 FYNNEI. This CDR3 contains 19 residues. The V and J ends lost 2 bases and 1 base, in that order; junction bases with no gene match: 8. Here the CDR3 DNA reads TGTGCCAGCAGTGAATTTGTGGGACTAGCGGGGAATTCCTACAATGAGCAGTTCTTC. It specifies CASSEFVGLAGNSYNEQFF.

The genes are TRBV27 and TRBJ1-6; weak D call: TRBD1 (6 bases). The CDR3 extends over 14 amino acids. Germline CDR1 reads MNHEY; CDR2 reads SMNVEV (reference sequence). Between the trimmed V and J ends, which lost 5 bases and 7 bases, there was a span of 12 bases. The CDR3 DNA reads as TGTGCCAGCAGTCAACCGGGACACAATTCACCCCTCCACTTT. It codes for CASSQPGHNSPLHF.